The source of this TCR beta chain is a study of shared clonotypes between healthy human individuals. This clone came up once. Its matching antigen is unknown. In the study's own analysis: Owing to the provision of junction-only sequences devoid of quality scores by immunoSEQ, filtering differed. Assay: immunoSEQ multiplex PCR; the TCRdb copy retains only in-frame clones and omits some. The V and J calls and clone size were taken over from that table, and D and trimming were inferred from the DNA. Of approximately 1.9 million clones listed, about 94% are singletons. CDR1 is ENHRY, CDR2 SYGVKD, per germline. The CDR3 sequence is 16 residues long. Trimming took 0 bases from V and 2 from J; bases not matched to a gene: 4. Points from the study as a whole: Among donors, sharing of clonotypes was expected to be affected by sequencing depth. The four-donor shared clonotypes exceeded non-shared clonotypes in generation probability, with non-shared ones scoring lower.

Naive CD8 cells comprised CD45RO-negative, CCR7-positively selected cells, excluding terminally differentiated effector memory CD45RA+ cells. The J gene is TRBJ1-1, the V gene TRBV10-3; 9 positions agree with TRBD1. The specimen sequenced was naive CD8+ T cells from PBMCs. The sequence derives from a man younger than 30 in good health. Some clones in this sample may be carry-over from other donors' samples. The CDR3 DNA reads as TGTGCCATCAGTGAGTCGATGGGACAGGGAAACACTGAAGCTTTCTTT. Its translation: CAISESMGQGNTEAFF.